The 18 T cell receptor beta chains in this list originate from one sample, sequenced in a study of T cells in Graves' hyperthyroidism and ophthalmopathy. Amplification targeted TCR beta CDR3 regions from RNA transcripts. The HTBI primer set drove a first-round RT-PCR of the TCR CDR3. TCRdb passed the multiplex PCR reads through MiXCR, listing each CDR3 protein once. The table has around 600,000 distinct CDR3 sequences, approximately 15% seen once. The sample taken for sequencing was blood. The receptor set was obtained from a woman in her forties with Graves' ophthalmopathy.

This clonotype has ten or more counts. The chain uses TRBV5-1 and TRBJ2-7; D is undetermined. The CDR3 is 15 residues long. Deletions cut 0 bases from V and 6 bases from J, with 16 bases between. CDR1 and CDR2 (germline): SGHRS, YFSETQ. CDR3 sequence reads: CASSLETTVPSEQYF. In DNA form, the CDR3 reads TGCGCCAGCAGCTTGGAGACAACGGTGCCTTCCGAGCAGTACTTC.

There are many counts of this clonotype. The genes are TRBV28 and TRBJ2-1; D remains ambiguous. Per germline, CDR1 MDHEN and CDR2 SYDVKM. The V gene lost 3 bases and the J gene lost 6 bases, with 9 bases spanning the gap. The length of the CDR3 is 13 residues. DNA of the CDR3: TGTGCCAGCAGTTTTGATGAGTTCAATGAGCAGTTCTTC. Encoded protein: CASSFDEFNEQFF.

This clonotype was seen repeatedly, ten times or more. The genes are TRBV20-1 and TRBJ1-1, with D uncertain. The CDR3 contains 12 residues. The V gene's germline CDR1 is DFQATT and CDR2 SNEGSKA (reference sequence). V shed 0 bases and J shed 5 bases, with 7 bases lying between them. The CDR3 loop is CSARDPNTEAFF. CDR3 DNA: TGCAGTGCTAGAGACCCCAATACTGAAGCTTTCTTT.

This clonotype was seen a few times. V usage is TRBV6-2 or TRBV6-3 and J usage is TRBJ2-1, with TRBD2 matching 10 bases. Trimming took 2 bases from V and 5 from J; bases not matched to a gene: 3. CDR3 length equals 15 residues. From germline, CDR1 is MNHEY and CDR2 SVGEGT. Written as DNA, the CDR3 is TGTGCCAGCAGTTACGTGGGACTAGCGAACAATGAGCAGTTCTTC. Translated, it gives CASSYVGLANNEQFF.

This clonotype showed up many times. The CDR3 loop reads CASSSSGSRTGELFF. Written as DNA, the CDR3 is TGTGCCAGCAGCTCTAGCGGGAGTCGGACCGGGGAGCTGTTTTTT. The chain couples TRBV11-2 to TRBJ2-2; 10 nucleotides line up with TRBD2. V shed 4 bases, J shed 5 bases, and the junction held 4 bases outside the gene matches. The CDR3 loop spans 15 amino acids. From germline, CDR1 is SGHAT and CDR2 FQNNGV.

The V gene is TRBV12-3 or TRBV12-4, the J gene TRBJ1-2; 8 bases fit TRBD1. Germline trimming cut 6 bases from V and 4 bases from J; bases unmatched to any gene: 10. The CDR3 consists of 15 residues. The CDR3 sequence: CASSPSQGEIYGYTF. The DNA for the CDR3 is TGTGCCAGCAGCCCCTCACAGGGGGAAATCTATGGCTACACCTTC.

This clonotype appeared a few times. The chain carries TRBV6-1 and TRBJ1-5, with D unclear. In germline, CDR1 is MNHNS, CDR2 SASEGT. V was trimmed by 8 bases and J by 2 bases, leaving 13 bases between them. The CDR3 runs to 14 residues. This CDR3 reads CASHMDFGNQPQHF. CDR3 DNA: TGTGCCAGCCATATGGATTTTGGCAATCAGCCCCAGCATTTT.

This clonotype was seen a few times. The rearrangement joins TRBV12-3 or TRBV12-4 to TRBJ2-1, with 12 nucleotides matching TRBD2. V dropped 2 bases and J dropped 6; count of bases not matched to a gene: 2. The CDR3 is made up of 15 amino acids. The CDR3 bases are TGTGCCAGCAGTTTAACTAGCGGGGGGCTCAATGAGCAGTTCTTC. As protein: CASSLTSGGLNEQFF.

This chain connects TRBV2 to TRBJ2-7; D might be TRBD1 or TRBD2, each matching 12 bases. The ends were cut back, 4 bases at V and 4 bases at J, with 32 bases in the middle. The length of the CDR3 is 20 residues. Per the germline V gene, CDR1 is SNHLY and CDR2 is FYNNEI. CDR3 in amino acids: CASSGRDRGLTSGRGYEQYF. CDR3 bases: TGTGCCAGCAGTGGCCGGGACAGGGGGCTGACTAGCGGGAGAGGATACGAGCAGTACTTC. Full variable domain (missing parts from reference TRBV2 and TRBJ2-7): EPEVTQTPSHQVTQMGQEVILRCVPISNHLYFYWYRQILGQKVEFLVSFYNNEISEKSEIFDDQFSVERPDGSNFTLKIRSTKLEDSAMYFCASSGRDRGLTSGRGYEQYFGPGTRLTVT.

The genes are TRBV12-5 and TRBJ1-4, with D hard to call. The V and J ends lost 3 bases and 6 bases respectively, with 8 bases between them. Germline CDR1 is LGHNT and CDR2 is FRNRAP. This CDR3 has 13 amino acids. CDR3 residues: CASGLLRDEKLFF. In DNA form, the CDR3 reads TGTGCTAGTGGTTTACTTAGGGATGAAAAACTGTTTTTT.

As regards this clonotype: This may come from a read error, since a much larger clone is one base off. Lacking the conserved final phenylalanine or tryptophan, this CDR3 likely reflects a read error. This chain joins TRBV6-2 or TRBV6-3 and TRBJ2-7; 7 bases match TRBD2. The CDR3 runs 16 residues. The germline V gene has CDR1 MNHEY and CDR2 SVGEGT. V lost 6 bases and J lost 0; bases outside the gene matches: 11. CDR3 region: CASRPPSASGSYEQYL. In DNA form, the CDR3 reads TGTGCCAGCAGACCCCCCTCGGCTAGCGGCTCCTACGAGCAGTACCTC.

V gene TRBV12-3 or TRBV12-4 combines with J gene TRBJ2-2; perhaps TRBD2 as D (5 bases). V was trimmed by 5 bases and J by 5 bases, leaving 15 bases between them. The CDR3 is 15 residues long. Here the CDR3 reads CASSPEGARTGELFF. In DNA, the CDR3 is TGTGCCAGCAGTCCCGAGGGAGCGAGAACCGGGGAGCTGTTTTTT.

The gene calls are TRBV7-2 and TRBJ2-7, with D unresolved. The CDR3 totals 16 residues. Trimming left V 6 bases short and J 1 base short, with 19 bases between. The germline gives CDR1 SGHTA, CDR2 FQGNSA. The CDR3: CASSRVGSGSSYEQYF. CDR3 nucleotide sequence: TGTGCCAGCAGTCGGGTAGGCAGTGGCAGTTCCTACGAGCAGTACTTC.

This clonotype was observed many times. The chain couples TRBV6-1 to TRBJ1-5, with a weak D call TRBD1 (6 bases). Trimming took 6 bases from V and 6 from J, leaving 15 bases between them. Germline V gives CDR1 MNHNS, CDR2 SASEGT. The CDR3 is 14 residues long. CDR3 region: CASSNTGTSQPQHF. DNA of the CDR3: TGTGCCAGCAGCAACACAGGGACCAGTCAGCCCCAGCATTTT.

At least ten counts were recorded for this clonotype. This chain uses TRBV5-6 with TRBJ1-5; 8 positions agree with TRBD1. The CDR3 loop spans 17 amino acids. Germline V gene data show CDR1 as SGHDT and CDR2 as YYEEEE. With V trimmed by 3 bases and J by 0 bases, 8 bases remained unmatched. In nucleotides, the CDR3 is TGTGCCAGCAGCTGGGGACAGGCCAGTTTTAGCAATCAGCCCCAGCATTTT. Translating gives CASSWGQASFSNQPQHF.

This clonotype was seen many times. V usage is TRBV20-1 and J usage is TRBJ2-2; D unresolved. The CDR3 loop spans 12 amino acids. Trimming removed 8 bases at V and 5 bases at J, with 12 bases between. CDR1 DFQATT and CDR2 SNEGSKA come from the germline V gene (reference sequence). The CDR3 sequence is CSPHLRTGELFF. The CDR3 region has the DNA TGCAGTCCGCACCTGAGGACCGGGGAGCTGTTTTTT.

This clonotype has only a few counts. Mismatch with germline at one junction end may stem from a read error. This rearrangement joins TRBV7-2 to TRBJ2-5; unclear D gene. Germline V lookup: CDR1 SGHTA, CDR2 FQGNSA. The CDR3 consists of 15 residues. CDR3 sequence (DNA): TGCGCCAGCAGCCAAGCCGATTATGGCCGAGAGACCCAGTACTTC. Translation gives CASSQADYGRETQYF. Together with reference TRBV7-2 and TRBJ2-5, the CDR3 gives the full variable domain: GAGVSQSPSNKVTEKGKDVELRCDPISGHTALYWYRQSLGQGLEFLIYFQGNSAPDKSGLPSDRFSAERTGGSVSTLTIQRTQQEDSAVYLCASSQADYGRETQYFGPGTRLLVL.

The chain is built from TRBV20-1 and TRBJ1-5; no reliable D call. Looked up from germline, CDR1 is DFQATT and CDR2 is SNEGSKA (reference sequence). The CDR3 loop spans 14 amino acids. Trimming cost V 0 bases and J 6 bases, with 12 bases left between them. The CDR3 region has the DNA TGCAGTGCTAGAGATATTAGGGAAGGTCAGCCCCAGCATTTT. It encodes CSARDIREGQPQHF.